What follows describes a single TCR beta chain. This sample stems from a study of spatial heterogeneity in lung cancer. For the study at large: Donation came from around 72 patients with untreated early-stage non-small cell lung cancer. Roughly 2 years after resection was the median timing of the follow-up PBMC samples, which were sequenced when available.

Documented time point: blood at routine non-recurrence follow-up after resection. Carried by each TCR cDNA molecule was a unique molecular identifier. TCRdb reprocessed the 5' RACE reads with MiXCR, giving one entry per CDR3 protein. In the table there are about 94,000 distinct CDR3 sequences, 19% of which are singletons. Sample: PBMCs, taken at follow-up. This clonotype originated in a male donor with early-stage non-small cell lung cancer.

The CDR3 reads CATSDRPRGGTAYNEQFF. CDR3 sequence (DNA): TGTGCCACCAGTGACCGGCCCAGAGGCGGGACTGCCTACAATGAGCAGTTCTTC. V is TRBV24-1 and J is TRBJ2-1, with a tentative D call TRBD2 (6 bases). Trimming took off 4 bases at V and 2 bases at J, with 20 bases between the two ends. This CDR3 is built from 18 residues. The germline V gene encodes CDR1 KGHDR and CDR2 SFDVKD.